A single sample is the source of the 30 T cell receptor beta chains below, sequenced in a study of T cell responses to AZD1222 COVID-19 vaccine. Assay used: immunoSEQ multiplex PCR; TCRdb lists only in-frame clones, some missing. The table has roughly 200,000 clones, roughly 92% seen once. The source material was peripheral blood, sampled 28 days after the second dose of the MenACWY control vaccine. These receptor sequences come from an adult who received the MenACWY meningococcal vaccine as a control.

The gene calls are TRBV14 and TRBJ1-2; D is perhaps TRBD1 (5 bases). Germline CDR1 reads SGHDN; CDR2 reads FVKESK. V dropped 4 bases and J dropped 6 bases, with 18 bases sitting between them. This CDR3 is 15 amino acids long. This chain's CDR3 is CASSRRPDTSNGYTF. CDR3 DNA: TGTGCCAGCAGCCGCCGACCGGACACCTCTAATGGCTACACCTTC.

The chain combines TRBV5-1 with TRBJ2-2; 7 bases match TRBD1. CDR1 SGHRS and CDR2 YFSETQ come from the germline V gene. The CDR3 sequence is 14 residues long. Trimming removed 9 bases from V and 5 bases from J; junction bases left unmatched: 10. CDR3 bases: TGCGCCACCGGGGACAGTCCGGGGACCGGGGAGCTGTTTTTT. It codes for CATGDSPGTGELFF.

The rearrangement joins TRBV7-2 to TRBJ1-6; 9 bases are shared with TRBD1. V lost 5 bases to trimming and J lost 6 bases; unmatched junction nucleotides: 11. CDR3 length equals 17 residues. Germline V gene sequence: CDR1 SGHTA, CDR2 FQGNSA. In nucleotides, the CDR3 is TGTGCCAGCAGCCCCTCAGGACAGGGGTTCGGTAATTCACCCCTCCACTTT. It yields the protein CASSPSGQGFGNSPLHF.

The chain employs TRBV6-5 and TRBJ2-1, with 9 bases matching TRBD2. V dropped 2 bases and J dropped 9; count of bases not matched to a gene: 8. The CDR3 length is 15 residues. The V gene's germline CDR1 is MNHEY and CDR2 SVGAGI. CDR3 amino acids: CASSYRGGRAAEQFF. As DNA, the CDR3 is TGTGCCAGCAGTTACCGGGGCGGGAGGGCCGCTGAGCAGTTCTTC.

The rearrangement joins TRBV5-1 to TRBJ1-2; the D gene is possibly TRBD1 (6 bases). Trimming stripped 2 bases from V and 7 bases from J, with 12 bases between. This CDR3 has 13 amino acids. Looked up from germline, CDR1 is SGHRS and CDR2 is YFSETQ. The CDR3 protein is CASSLDGGGGYTF. The DNA of the CDR3 is TGCGCCAGCAGCTTAGACGGGGGCGGTGGCTACACCTTC. Based on the CDR3 plus reference TRBV5-1 and TRBJ1-2, the full variable domain is KAGVTQTPRYLIKTRGQQVTLSCSPISGHRSVSWYQQTPGQGLQFLFEYFSETQRNKGNFPGRFSGRQFSNSRSEMNVSTLELGDSALYLCASSLDGGGGYTFGSGTRLTVV.

The gene calls are TRBV7-2 and TRBJ2-1, with 8 nucleotides matching TRBD2. CDR1 and CDR2 from the germline V gene are SGHTA and FQGNSA. Losses at the gene ends were 5 bases for V and 8 bases for J; bases not matched to a gene: 11. The CDR3 covers 15 residues. Here the CDR3 reads CASSIGLAFSYEQFF. In DNA form, the CDR3 reads TGTGCCAGCAGCATCGGACTAGCCTTCAGCTATGAGCAGTTCTTC.

The chain has TRBV4-1 and TRBJ2-1; TRBD2 aligns across 7 bases. CDR3 length: 15 amino acids. Germline trimming cut 1 base from V and 4 bases from J; bases unmatched to any gene: 4. Germline-derived CDR1 and CDR2 are MGHRA and YSYEKL. Here the CDR3 reads CASSQVLAVYNEQFF. Here the CDR3 DNA reads TGCGCCAGCAGCCAAGTTCTAGCGGTTTACAATGAGCAGTTCTTC.

In this sample, this clone turned up once. The chain combines TRBV5-1 with TRBJ1-2; 8 bases map to TRBD1. Trimming at V came to 3 bases and at J to 5 bases, leaving 6 bases not matched to a gene. The CDR3 consists of 14 residues. The germline V gene encodes CDR1 SGHRS and CDR2 YFSETQ. CDR3 loop: CASSWGTGYYGYTF. DNA of the CDR3: TGCGCCAGCAGCTGGGGGACAGGTTATTATGGCTACACCTTC.

This chain joins TRBV7-2 and TRBJ2-3; the D is unclear. The CDR3 has 13 amino acids. V lost 6 bases to trimming and J lost 2 bases, with 9 bases between them. Germline V gives CDR1 SGHTA, CDR2 FQGNSA. The CDR3 loop is CASSHPNTDTQYF. The DNA of the CDR3 is TGTGCCAGCAGTCATCCTAACACAGATACGCAGTATTTT.

The chain uses TRBV9 and TRBJ1-6; no firm D call. CDR3 length equals 14 residues. Looked up from germline, CDR1 is SGDLS and CDR2 is YYNGEE. V was clipped by 3 bases and J by 4 bases, with 8 bases between them. The CDR3 region is CASSGGPYNSPLHF. CDR3 sequence (DNA): TGTGCCAGCAGCGGTGGACCTTATAATTCACCCCTCCACTTT.

For this clone: One end of the junction fails to match germline, which may point to a read error. The rearrangement joins TRBV6-2 or TRBV6-3 to TRBJ1-2, with a tentative D call TRBD1 (6 bases). The CDR3 extends over 11 amino acids. CDR1 and CDR2 from the germline V gene are MNHEY and SVGEGT. CDR3 amino acids: CASSSRQVPFF. The DNA of the CDR3 is TGTGCCAGCAGTTCCCGACAGGTTCCCTTCTTC.

The gene calls are TRBV4-1 and TRBJ2-1; D perhaps matches TRBD2 (6 bases). The CDR3 is 16 residues long. Germline V gives CDR1 MGHRA, CDR2 YSYEKL. The V gene lost 4 bases and the J gene lost 6 bases, with 19 bases spanning the gap. CDR3 protein: CASSPMWPTSTNEQFF. The DNA for the CDR3 is TGCGCCAGCAGCCCCATGTGGCCGACTAGTACCAATGAGCAGTTCTTC.

V usage is TRBV6-1 and J usage is TRBJ2-7; 8 bases align to TRBD1. Trimming took 1 base from V and 4 from J; bases not matched to a gene: 6. This CDR3 has 15 amino acids. Germline V gives CDR1 MNHNS, CDR2 SASEGT. The CDR3 bases are TGTGCCAGCAGTGAAGATGGAGGACAGGGTTACGAGCAGTACTTC. Residues: CASSEDGGQGYEQYF.

The chain is built from TRBV5-1 and TRBJ2-1; 8 nucleotides line up with TRBD1. Germline trimming cut 6 bases from V and 7 bases from J; bases unmatched to any gene: 6. Germline CDR1 and CDR2: SGHRS and YFSETQ. There are 13 residues in the CDR3. The CDR3 region has the DNA TGCGCCAGCATAGGACAGGGTGCAAATGAGCAGTTCTTC. Protein: CASIGQGANEQFF.

This chain links TRBV7-6 with TRBJ1-1; D is perhaps TRBD1 (6 bases). Deletions cut 2 bases from V and 5 bases from J, with 12 bases between. Germline CDR1 is SGHVS and CDR2 is FNYEAQ. This CDR3 is built from 14 residues. The CDR3 sequence is CASSLRGGLTEAFF. In nucleotides, the CDR3 is TGTGCCAGCAGCTTAAGGGGGGGGTTGACTGAAGCTTTCTTT.

Ten or more counts support this clone. The rearrangement uses TRBV28 and TRBJ1-5, with 8 bases matching TRBD1. Germline values: CDR1 MDHEN, CDR2 SYDVKM. The CDR3 covers 15 residues. The J segment lost 7 bases and the V segment lost 5 bases, leaving 10 bases of the junction unmatched. In DNA, the CDR3 is TGTGCCAGCAGTCAACGCGGACAGGGCCGGCAGCCCCAGCATTTT. The encoded protein is CASSQRGQGRQPQHF.

The genes are TRBV6-5 and TRBJ2-5, with TRBD2 as a possible D gene (5 bases). This CDR3 spans 13 amino acids. CDR1 and CDR2 from the germline V gene are MNHEY and SVGAGI. Trimming took 7 bases from V and 5 from J, leaving 14 bases between them. CDR3 bases: TGTGCCAGCATCGAAGGGAGTCCGGAGACCCAGTACTTC. Amino acid sequence: CASIEGSPETQYF.

This chain uses TRBV28 with TRBJ2-7; D gene uncertain. V gave up 5 bases and J gave up 9 bases, with 20 bases separating them. The CDR3 covers 14 residues. Germline CDR1 MDHEN, CDR2 SYDVKM. CDR3 protein: CASSESTTYERQYF. The CDR3 DNA follows: TGTGCCAGCAGTGAGAGCACTACTTACGAGAGGCAGTACTTC.

The chain uses TRBV9 and TRBJ1-4, with 7 positions matching TRBD1. Germline CDR1 SGDLS, CDR2 YYNGEE. The CDR3 is 15 residues long. V was pared by 3 bases and J by 5 bases, with 7 bases of the junction left unmatched. As DNA, the CDR3 is TGTGCCAGCAGCGGGTTAGGGACAGCAAATGAAAAACTGTTTTTT. It translates to CASSGLGTANEKLFF.

V is TRBV9 and J is TRBJ2-1; TRBD1 might be the D (6 bases). Trimming cost V 2 bases and J 5 bases, with 8 bases left between them. CDR1 is SGDLS, CDR2 YYNGEE, per germline. There are 13 residues in the CDR3. The CDR3 nucleotides are TGTGCCAGCAGCGTTGGGGGCAACAATGAGCAGTTCTTC. Residues: CASSVGGNNEQFF.

The chain joins TRBV7-7 to TRBJ2-5; tentatively, D is TRBD1 (6 bases). V shed 2 bases and J shed 1 base, with 11 bases lying between them. Germline V lookup: CDR1 SSHAT, CDR2 FNYEAQ (reference sequence). The CDR3 spans 15 residues. The CDR3 reads CASSLLSGAQETQYF. The CDR3 region has the DNA TGTGCCAGCAGCTTACTCTCAGGGGCCCAAGAGACCCAGTACTTC. The variable domain in full, completed from reference TRBV7-7 and TRBJ2-5, reads GAGVSQSPRYKVTKRGQDVTLRCDPISSHATLYWYQQALGQGPEFLTYFNYEAQPDKSGLPSDRFSAERPEGSISTLTIQRTEQRDSAMYRCASSLLSGAQETQYFGPGTRLLVL.

The chain is built from TRBV7-9 and TRBJ2-1; 15 bases are a match to TRBD2. V lost 6 bases to trimming and J lost 6 bases; unmatched junction nucleotides: 12. The CDR3 length is 18 residues. The germline gives CDR1 SEHNR, CDR2 FQNEAQ (reference sequence). The CDR3 here is CASSLGLAGGPKGNEQFF. The CDR3 nucleotides are TGTGCCAGCAGTCTCGGACTAGCGGGAGGGCCAAAGGGCAATGAGCAGTTCTTC.

The CDR3 region is CASSPWGYGYTF. DNA of the CDR3: TGTGCCAGCAGCCCCTGGGGCTATGGCTACACCTTC. The chain links TRBV3-1 (or the pseudogene TRBV3-2) to TRBJ1-2, with D unresolved. This CDR3 has 12 residues. V lost 4 bases, J lost 4 bases, and 7 bases lay in between. CDR1 LGHDT and CDR2 YNNKEL come from the germline V gene (reference sequence).

The chain couples TRBV6-5 to TRBJ1-2; perhaps TRBD1 as D (5 bases). V was cut by 2 bases and J by 4 bases, with 8 bases left in between. The CDR3 has 13 amino acids. Germline V gives CDR1 MNHEY, CDR2 SVGAGI. The CDR3 coding sequence is TGTGCCAGCAGTTACCAGGGCAGCTATGGCTACACCTTC. Translation gives CASSYQGSYGYTF.

The CDR3 region is CASTGGVGGGTEAFF. The CDR3 DNA is TGTGCCAGCACCGGCGGGGTCGGGGGAGGCACTGAAGCTTTCTTT. The J gene is TRBJ1-1, the V gene TRBV9, with D perhaps TRBD1 (5 bases). The CDR3 has 15 amino acids. In germline, CDR1 is SGDLS, CDR2 YYNGEE. Trimming removed 6 bases at V and 4 bases at J, with 19 bases between.

The chain has TRBV30 and TRBJ2-7; D is unresolved. Germline-derived CDR1 and CDR2 are GTSNPN and SVGIG (reference sequence). This CDR3 is built from 13 residues. The V and J ends lost 5 bases and 5 bases respectively, with 16 bases between them. This chain's CDR3 is CAWAFSRDNEQYF. The DNA for the CDR3 is TGTGCCTGGGCATTCTCCCGAGACAACGAGCAGTACTTC.

V is TRBV7-6 and J is TRBJ2-7; 9 bases match TRBD1. V dropped 5 bases and J dropped 6; count of bases not matched to a gene: 14. Germline-derived CDR1 and CDR2 are SGHVS and FNYEAQ. The length of the CDR3 is 16 residues. The CDR3 loop is CASSPGGVQGAREQYF. The CDR3 DNA sequence: TGTGCCAGCAGCCCAGGGGGGGTACAGGGGGCGCGCGAGCAGTACTTC.

J is TRBJ2-1 and V is TRBV19; D not certain. Deletions cut 4 bases from V and 3 bases from J, with 4 bases between. Germline CDR1 is LNHDA and CDR2 is SQIVND (reference sequence). This CDR3 contains 12 residues. CDR3 sequence (DNA): TGTGCCAGTAGTACCCGCTACAATGAGCAGTTCTTC. Translation gives CASSTRYNEQFF.

Written as DNA, the CDR3 is TGTGCCAGCAGCTTACCGGACCGTGCTTTCTTT. As protein: CASSLPDRAFF. This chain uses TRBV5-5 with TRBJ1-1; D unclear. The CDR3 is 11 residues long. CDR1 SGHKS and CDR2 YYEKEE come from the germline V gene (reference sequence). Trimming took 2 bases from V and 11 from J, leaving 10 bases between them.

This sequence joins TRBV7-3 and TRBJ2-1; the match to TRBD2 covers 7 bases. CDR3 length: 17 amino acids. Germline V gene lookup returns CDR1 SGHTA and CDR2 FQGTGA. The trim removed 1 base at V and 0 bases at J, leaving 6 bases unmatched. This CDR3 is CASSLMPGGSSYNEQFF. In DNA, the CDR3 is TGTGCCAGCAGCTTAATGCCAGGCGGGAGCTCCTACAATGAGCAGTTCTTC.